Shown below are 17 T cell receptor beta chains from a single sample sequenced in a study of T cells in Graves' hyperthyroidism and ophthalmopathy. There were TCR beta CDR3 regions amplified from RNA transcripts. HTBI primers were employed in a first-round RT-PCR of the TCR CDR3. TCRdb reprocessed the multiplex PCR reads with MiXCR, giving one entry per CDR3 protein. Of over 650,000 distinct CDR3 sequences detected, approximately 16% appear once; the ten largest clones hold 8.4%. The specimen was blood. The source of these receptors is a man aged 18 to 35 with Graves' hyperthyroidism.

This clonotype was seen more than once but under ten times. This chain uses TRBV14 with TRBJ2-4; no clear D. The germline V gene has CDR1 SGHDN and CDR2 FVKESK. This CDR3 has 13 amino acids. Trimming shortened V by 5 bases and J by 6 bases, and 11 bases separated the two germline ends. DNA of the CDR3: TGTGCCAGCAGCAAGGGCTGGGGAAACATTCAGTACTTC. Encoded protein: CASSKGWGNIQYF.

The chain joins TRBV11-2 to TRBJ1-2; 7 nucleotides align to TRBD1. V dropped 0 bases and J dropped 5; count of bases not matched to a gene: 9. The CDR3 sequence is 16 residues long. From germline, CDR1 is SGHAT and CDR2 FQNNGV. This CDR3 is CASSLDRGSFGYGYTF. The CDR3, as DNA: TGTGCCAGCAGCTTAGACAGGGGGTCATTCGGGTATGGCTACACCTTC.

The chain combines TRBV7-3 with TRBJ2-5; maybe TRBD2 (7 bases). The germline CDR1 and CDR2 sequences are SGHTA and FQGTGA. This CDR3 spans 16 amino acids. The V end was cut by 6 bases, the J end by 4 bases, with 21 bases between. The CDR3 DNA follows: TGTGCCAGCAGTTGGACTGGAGGGGGGGGTCCAGAGACCCAGTACTTC. Translation: CASSWTGGGGPETQYF.

The sample holds many counts of this clonotype. The chain is built from TRBV12-3 or TRBV12-4 and TRBJ1-4, with no clear D. This CDR3 spans 14 amino acids. The V end was cut by 7 bases, the J end by 0 bases, with 9 bases between. The CDR3 spells CASTPTATNEKLFF. The DNA for the CDR3 is TGTGCCAGCACCCCGACTGCAACTAATGAAAAACTGTTTTTT.

A few counts support this clonotype. This chain joins TRBV12-3 or TRBV12-4 and TRBJ2-3, with unresolved D. This CDR3 has 15 amino acids. Between the trimmed V and J ends, which lost 3 bases and 0 bases, there was a span of 10 bases. Here the CDR3 reads CASSLAVLSTDTQYF. Here the CDR3 DNA reads TGTGCCAGCAGTTTGGCCGTACTGAGCACAGATACGCAGTATTTT.

At least ten counts were recorded for this clonotype. V usage is TRBV11-1 and J usage is TRBJ2-7, with D uncertain. V dropped 1 base and J dropped 4 bases, with 11 bases sitting between them. Looked up from germline, CDR1 is SGHAT and CDR2 is FQDESV (reference sequence). This CDR3 has 14 amino acids. CDR3 nucleotide sequence: TGTGCCAGCAGCTTAGTAGGTAGTGGATACGAGCAGTACTTC. Protein: CASSLVGSGYEQYF. Filled out from reference TRBV11-1 and TRBJ2-7, the complete variable domain reads EAEVAQSPRYKITEKSQAVAFWCDPISGHATLYWYRQILGQGPELLVQFQDESVVDDSQLPKDRFSAERLKGVDSTLKIQPAELGDSAMYLCASSLVGSGYEQYFGPGTRLTVT.

The sample holds a few counts of this clonotype. The V and J genes are TRBV29-1 and TRBJ2-5; perhaps D is TRBD1 or TRBD2 (6 bases each). The germline V and J ends were trimmed by 0 bases and 3 bases, with 23 bases remaining between them. Germline CDR1 is SQVTM and CDR2 is ANQGSEA. The CDR3 totals 18 residues. CDR3 nucleotide sequence: TGCAGCGTTGAAGATCCGTATTACCTCCTAGGGGGGAAAGAGACCCAGTACTTC. It yields the protein CSVEDPYYLLGGKETQYF.

This chain joins TRBV4-3 and TRBJ2-4, with D tentatively TRBD1 (5 bases). The CDR3 totals 16 residues. Trimming removed 0 bases at V and 0 bases at J, with 9 bases between. CDR1 and CDR2 (germline): LGHNA, YSLEER. CDR3 amino acids: CASSQDQTVAKNIQYF. The CDR3, as DNA: TGCGCCAGCAGCCAAGATCAGACAGTAGCCAAAAACATTCAGTACTTC.

V is TRBV2 and J is TRBJ2-7, with 8 bases that match TRBD1. The J segment lost 3 bases and the V segment lost 2 bases, leaving 6 bases of the junction unmatched. From germline, CDR1 is SNHLY and CDR2 FYNNEI. This CDR3 contains 15 residues. CDR3 sequence: CASSESTGAFYEQYF. Here the CDR3 DNA reads TGTGCCAGCAGTGAATCGACAGGGGCATTCTACGAGCAGTACTTC.

The V gene is TRBV2, the J gene TRBJ2-7; 8 nucleotides agree with TRBD1. Germline V CDR1 and CDR2: SNHLY, FYNNEI. V shed 7 bases and J 0 bases; nucleotides not matched to a gene: 5. The CDR3 consists of 14 residues. The CDR3 loop is CASTGTGHSYEQYF. In nucleotides, the CDR3 is TGTGCCAGCACCGGGACAGGACACTCCTACGAGCAGTACTTC.

On this clonotype: This may come from a read error, since a much larger clone is one base off. The chain joins TRBV28 to TRBJ2-1; 9 bases are a match to TRBD2. From germline, CDR1 is MDHEN and CDR2 SYDVKM. V lost 6 bases to trimming and J lost 2 bases; unmatched junction nucleotides: 5. This CDR3 region has 15 residues. CDR3 protein: CASSYSGSTYNEQFF. CDR3 sequence (DNA): TGTGCCAGCAGCTATAGCGGGAGCACCTACAATGAGCAGTTCTTC. Full variable domain (rest looked up from reference TRBV28 and TRBJ2-1): DVKVTQSSRYLVKRTGEKVFLECVQDMDHENMFWYRQDPGLGLRLIYFSYDVKMKEKGDIPEGYSVSREKKERFSLILESASTNQTSMYLCASSYSGSTYNEQFFGPGTRLTVL.

This clonotype occurred a few times. The chain recombines TRBV28 with TRBJ2-7; D uncertain. Germline loops: CDR1 MDHEN, CDR2 SYDVKM. The CDR3 has 14 residues. Trimming took 6 bases from V and 2 from J, leaving 14 bases between them. The CDR3 region is CASRPSPPPYEQYF. The CDR3 bases are TGTGCCAGCAGACCGTCCCCTCCGCCCTACGAGCAGTACTTC.

This sequence joins TRBV6-5 and TRBJ2-7; 14 bases line up with TRBD2. Germline values: CDR1 MNHEY, CDR2 SVGAGI. V lost 4 bases, J lost 4 bases, and 9 bases stayed unmatched. CDR3 size: 17 residues. In nucleotides, the CDR3 is TGTGCCAGCAGTTCCGGACTAGCGGGAGGTTTTAGGTACGAGCAGTACTTC. Residues: CASSSGLAGGFRYEQYF.

This clonotype was detected many times. V gene TRBV30 combines with J gene TRBJ2-1; D ambiguous. Germline V lookup: CDR1 GTSNPN, CDR2 SVGIG (reference sequence). V was pared by 0 bases and J by 7 bases, with 13 bases between. There are 14 residues in the CDR3. This CDR3 is CAWSVGVYKNEQFF. DNA for the CDR3: TGTGCCTGGAGTGTAGGAGTATATAAGAATGAGCAGTTCTTC. Full variable domain (rest looked up from reference TRBV30 and TRBJ2-1): SQTIHQWPATLVQPVGSPLSLECTVEGTSNPNLYWYRQAAGRGLQLLFYSVGIGQISSEVPQNLSASRPQDRQFILSSKKLLLSDSGFYLCAWSVGVYKNEQFFGPGTRLTVL.

The chain combines TRBV28 with TRBJ2-7, with a tentative D call TRBD1 (6 bases). CDR1 and CDR2 (germline): MDHEN, SYDVKM. The CDR3 is 13 amino acids. V lost 6 bases to trimming and J lost 5 bases, with 14 bases between them. Here the CDR3 reads CASRQGSLDEQYF. The CDR3 DNA reads as TGTGCCAGCAGGCAGGGGTCATTAGACGAGCAGTACTTC.

There are many counts of this clonotype. The gene calls are TRBV28 and TRBJ2-2; D uncertain. Trimming removed 5 bases at V and 0 bases at J, with 10 bases between. Germline loops: CDR1 MDHEN, CDR2 SYDVKM. The CDR3 has 15 amino acids. For the CDR3, the DNA is TGTGCCAGCAGTCAAGGTCGGGCGAACACCGGGGAGCTGTTTTTT. Its translation is CASSQGRANTGELFF.

The J gene is TRBJ1-4, the V gene TRBV19; 10 bases line up with TRBD1. CDR3 length: 14 residues. V dropped 4 bases and J dropped 6; count of bases not matched to a gene: 2. CDR1 and CDR2 (germline): LNHDA, SQIVND (reference sequence). The CDR3 is CASSTGTGDEKLFF. The CDR3 coding sequence is TGTGCCAGTAGTACCGGGACAGGGGATGAAAAACTGTTTTTT.